The clone carrying this TCR beta chain was counted at least ten times. Its antigen remains unknown. This may be a read error: a much more frequent sequence differs by one nucleotide. Germline V lookup: CDR1 DFQATT, CDR2 SNEGSKA (reference sequence). The CDR3 runs 15 residues. The data are from a study of T cells in Graves' hyperthyroidism and ophthalmopathy. Study findings and constraints: Blood also held most thyroid clonotypes expanded beyond 0.001.

RNA transcripts were the template for amplifying TCR beta CDR3 regions. The HTBI primer set served for first-round RT-PCR of the TCR CDR3. TCRdb processed the multiplex PCR reads anew with MiXCR; each CDR3 protein has one entry. Found here are roughly 99,000 distinct CDR3 sequences, approximately 16% of them singletons; the top ten hold about 42%. The receptor was isolated from a woman between 50 and 59 years old with Graves' hyperthyroidism. The sample taken for sequencing was blood. V gene TRBV20-1 combines with J gene TRBJ2-2; 7 bases map to TRBD1. CDR3 in DNA: TGCAGTGCTAGTCGACAGGGAGCGAACACCAGGGAGCTGTTTTTT. It yields the protein CSASRQGANTRELFF.